This T cell receptor (beta chain) originates from a study of blood T cell repertoires in COVID-19 (dated by TCRdb to the early 2020s). The study in broad terms: Samples from collaborators originated in the United States, Italy and Spain and spanned both the acute and convalescent phases of COVID-19. Nearly every sample came with metadata listing a de-identified subject ID, COVID-19 status, age in years and sex. Where HLA class I and class II types were available, the types were taken from metadata supplied by the sample provider, not from assay-based typing. Subjects who had been exposed to COVID-19, were actively infected with it, or had recovered from it provided the deeply sampled blood TCRbeta repertoires that made up the dataset. Samples came from the ongoing ImmuneRACE study (first 160 participants) plus 1,254 subjects from 6 global collaborators. The repertoires were released in a freely available public database intended as a resource for research on the immune response to SARS-CoV-2. The material from the prospective study consisted of cDNA or gDNA derived from T cells, B-cell-depleted T cells, or PBMCs. Beyond this particular receptor, the publication reports: The quantity of clinical and demographic metadata differed by source and by participant and was supplied without curation.

This clone has a single count. The antigen it recognizes is unknown. Within one base of it there is no much larger clone, and no base qualities were kept. Collaborating institutions collected whole blood in K2EDTA tubes following their own protocols. For TCRbeta analysis, collaborator samples were shipped as frozen whole blood, as isolated PBMCs, or as DNA extracted from either sample type. The immunoSEQ Assay, a bias-controlled multiplex PCR, was used to amplify TCRbeta CDR3 regions from genomic DNA. The study's processing was this. Nucleated cell counts per sample were estimated from amplification of reference gene primers within the assay. To quantify the absolute abundance of each unique TCRbeta CDR3 rearrangement, sequence reads were collapsed and filtered. For each sample, productive Simpson clonality was calculated by taking the square root of Simpson's diversity index across productive rearrangements. TCRdb took over this immuneACCESS table, retaining in-frame rearrangements with V and J assigned. Such tables are incomplete; in checked studies, under half of the missing clones stem from an unresolved V gene, and the remainder is unexplained. V, J and clone size are those of that table, while D and trimming were read from the DNA. This sample holds about 58,000 clones; 88% were observed only once. Jointly, the top ten make up about a fifth of the sample.

The sequence was obtained from a woman between 50 and 59 years old with active or convalescent COVID-19. Sequencing input: peripheral blood.

The CDR3 in this case is CASSAPQGAGNTIYF. The base sequence is TGTGCCAGCAGCGCCCCACAGGGTGCTGGAAACACCATATATTTT. Recombination linked TRBV9 to TRBJ1-3, and TRBD1 may be the D gene, going by 6 matching bases. Trimming removed 3 bases from V and 2 bases from J, leaving 12 bases between the germline ends. CDR1 SGDLS and CDR2 YYNGEE are derived from the germline V gene. The CDR3, from cysteine to phenylalanine, totals 15 residues. Only CDR3 DNA remains: 45 bases, in frame from the first base. With the portions outside the CDR3 filled from the reference TRBV9 and TRBJ1-3 genes, the complete variable region becomes DSGVTQTPKHLITATGQRVTLRCSPRSGDLSVYWYQQSLDQGLQFLIQYYNGEERAKGNILERFSAQQFPDLHSELNLSSLELGDSALYFCASSAPQGAGNTIYFGEGSWLTVV.